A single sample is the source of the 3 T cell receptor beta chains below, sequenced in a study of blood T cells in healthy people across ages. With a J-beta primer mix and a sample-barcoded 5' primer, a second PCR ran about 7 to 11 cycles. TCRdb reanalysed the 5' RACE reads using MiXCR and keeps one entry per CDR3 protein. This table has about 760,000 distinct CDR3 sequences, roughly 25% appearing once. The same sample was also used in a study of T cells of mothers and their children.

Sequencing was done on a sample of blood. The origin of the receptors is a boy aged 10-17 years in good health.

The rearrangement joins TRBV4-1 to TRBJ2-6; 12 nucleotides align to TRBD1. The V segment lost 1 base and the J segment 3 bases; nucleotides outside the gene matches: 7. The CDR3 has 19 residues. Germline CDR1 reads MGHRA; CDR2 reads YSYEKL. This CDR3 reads CASSQGSGTGGFGANVLTF. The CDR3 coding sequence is TGCGCCAGCAGCCAAGGTTCCGGGACAGGGGGCTTTGGGGCCAACGTCCTGACTTTC.

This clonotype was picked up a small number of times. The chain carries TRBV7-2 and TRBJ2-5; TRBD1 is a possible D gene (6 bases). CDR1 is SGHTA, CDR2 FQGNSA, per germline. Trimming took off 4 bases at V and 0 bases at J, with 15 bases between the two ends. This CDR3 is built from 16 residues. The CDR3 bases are TGTGCCAGCAGCTGGCCCGGGACAACGTACCAAGAGACCCAGTACTTC. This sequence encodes CASSWPGTTYQETQYF.

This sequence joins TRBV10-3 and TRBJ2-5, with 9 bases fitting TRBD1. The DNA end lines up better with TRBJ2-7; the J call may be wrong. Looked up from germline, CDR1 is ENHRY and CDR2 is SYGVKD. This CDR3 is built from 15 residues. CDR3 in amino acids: CAISFEGQGFNEQYF. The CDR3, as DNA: TGTGCCATCAGTTTTGAGGGACAGGGCTTCAACGAGCAGTACTTC.